The T cell receptor beta chain described here comes from a study of blood T cells in healthy people across ages. Study at large: With template switching, about one barcoded beta molecule was captured per two T cells.

This CDR3 contains 11 residues. In germline, CDR1 is SGHVS, CDR2 FQNEAQ. Primed by a sample-barcoded 5' primer and a J-beta primer mix, a second PCR proceeded for about 7 to 12 cycles. Template switching added a 12-random-nucleotide identifier to every cDNA molecule. CDR3-containing paired-end reads numbered at least 3 million in each sample. TCRdb reanalysed the 5' RACE reads using MiXCR and keeps one entry per CDR3 protein. The data show approximately 600,000 distinct CDR3 sequences, approximately 50% seen once. Sequencing was performed on blood. The chain joins TRBV7-8 to TRBJ2-7; D gene unclear. The end of the DNA fits TRBJ2-5 better, so the J call may be wrong. This TCR was sampled from a man between 60 and 75 years old in good health. The CDR3 reads CASSTPKTQYF. CDR3 nucleotide sequence: TGTGCCAGCAGCACCCCTAAGACCCAGTACTTC.